The 4 T cell receptor beta chains below all came from one sample that was sequenced in a study of OX40 agonist ivuxolimab in advanced cancers. Some clones are missing from TCRdb's copy, which holds only in-frame ones; the method was immunoSEQ multiplex PCR. The table shows about 150,000 clones, with under 95% occurring only once. The sequencing here drew on CD4+ or CD8+ T cells sorted from blood, taken in a trial of the OX40 agonist ivuxolimab. The receptors were sampled from an adult with an advanced solid tumor such as melanoma, head and neck, liver or kidney cancer.

The chain joins TRBV6-6 to TRBJ1-1, with 10 bases that match TRBD1. The germline CDR1 and CDR2 sequences are MNHNY and SVGAGI (reference sequence). The CDR3 is made up of 14 amino acids. The J segment lost 4 bases and the V segment lost 5 bases, leaving 4 bases of the junction unmatched. CDR3 in amino acids: CASSRQGAGTEAFF. The CDR3 DNA reads as TGTGCCAGCAGTCGACAGGGGGCCGGCACTGAAGCTTTCTTT.

V usage is TRBV19 and J usage is TRBJ2-5; TRBD2 matches at 8 bases. CDR1 LNHDA and CDR2 SQIVND come from the germline V gene (reference sequence). Losses at the gene ends were 7 bases for V and 5 bases for J; bases not matched to a gene: 15. This CDR3 is 16 amino acids long. The CDR3 region is CASNSPGGANGETQYF. Here the CDR3 DNA reads TGTGCCAGTAACTCCCCGGGGGGGGCAAATGGGGAGACCCAGTACTTC. Supplemented by reference TRBV19 and TRBJ2-5, the full variable domain reads DGGITQSPKYLFRKEGQNVTLSCEQNLNHDAMYWYRQDPGQGLRLIYYSQIVNDFQKGDIAEGYSVSREKKESFPLTVTSAQKNPTAFYLCASNSPGGANGETQYFGPGTRLLVL.

The gene calls are TRBV9 and TRBJ1-5, with a weak D call TRBD1 (5 bases). Per germline, CDR1 SGDLS and CDR2 YYNGEE. The CDR3 is 14 amino acids. Trimming removed 0 bases at V and 4 bases at J, with 8 bases between. CDR3 amino acids: CASSVGTTNQPQHF. As DNA, the CDR3 is TGTGCCAGCAGCGTAGGGACAACTAATCAGCCCCAGCATTTT.

The rearrangement links TRBV9 to TRBJ1-4; D gene unclear. The CDR3 runs 15 residues. V was clipped by 2 bases and J by 0 bases, with 8 bases between them. Germline V gene data show CDR1 as SGDLS and CDR2 as YYNGEE. CDR3 DNA sequence: TGTGCCAGCAGCGTGGGTCTAACAACTAATGAAAAACTGTTTTTT. Its translation is CASSVGLTTNEKLFF. The full variable domain, in which reference TRBV9 and TRBJ1-4 provide the parts outside the CDR3, is DSGVTQTPKHLITATGQRVTLRCSPRSGDLSVYWYQQSLDQGLQFLIQYYNGEERAKGNILERFSAQQFPDLHSELNLSSLELGDSALYFCASSVGLTTNEKLFFGSGTQLSVL.